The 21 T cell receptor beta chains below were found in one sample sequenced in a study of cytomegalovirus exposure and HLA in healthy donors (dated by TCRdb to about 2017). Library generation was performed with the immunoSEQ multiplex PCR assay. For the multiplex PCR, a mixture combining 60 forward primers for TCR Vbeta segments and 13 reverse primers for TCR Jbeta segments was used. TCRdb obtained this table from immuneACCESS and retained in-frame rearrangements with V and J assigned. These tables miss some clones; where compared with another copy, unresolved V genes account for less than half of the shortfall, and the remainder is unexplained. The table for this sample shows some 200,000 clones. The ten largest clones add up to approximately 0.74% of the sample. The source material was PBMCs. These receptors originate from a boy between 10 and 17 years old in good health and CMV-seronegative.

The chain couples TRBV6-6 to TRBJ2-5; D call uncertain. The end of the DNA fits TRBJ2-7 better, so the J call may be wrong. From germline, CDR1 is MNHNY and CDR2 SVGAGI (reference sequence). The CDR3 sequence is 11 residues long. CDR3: CASSHGNEQYF. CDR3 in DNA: TGTGCCAGCAGCCACGGTAACGAGCAGTACTTC.

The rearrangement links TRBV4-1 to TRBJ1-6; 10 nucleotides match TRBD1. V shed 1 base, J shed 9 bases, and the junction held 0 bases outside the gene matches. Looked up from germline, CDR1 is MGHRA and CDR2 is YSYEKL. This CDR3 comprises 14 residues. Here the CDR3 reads CASSQGTGGSPLHF. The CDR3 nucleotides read TGCGCCAGCAGCCAAGGGACAGGGGGTTCACCCCTCCACTTT.

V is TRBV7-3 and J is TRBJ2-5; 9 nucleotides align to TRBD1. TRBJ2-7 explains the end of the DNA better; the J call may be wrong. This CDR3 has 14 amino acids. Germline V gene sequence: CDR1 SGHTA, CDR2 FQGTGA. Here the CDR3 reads CASSLGQGSDEQYF. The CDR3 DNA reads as TGTGCCAGCAGCCTGGGACAGGGAAGCGACGAGCAGTACTTC.

The CDR3 spells CASSEGVGRTNTQYF. CDR3 nucleotides: TGTGCCAGCAGTGAGGGGGTTGGCAGGACTAATACGCAGTATTTT. The chain uses TRBV6-4 and TRBJ2-3; weak D call: TRBD2 (6 bases). The germline V gene encodes CDR1 MRHNA and CDR2 SNTAGT. CDR3 size: 15 residues. V was cut by 3 bases and J by 7 bases, with 17 bases left in between.

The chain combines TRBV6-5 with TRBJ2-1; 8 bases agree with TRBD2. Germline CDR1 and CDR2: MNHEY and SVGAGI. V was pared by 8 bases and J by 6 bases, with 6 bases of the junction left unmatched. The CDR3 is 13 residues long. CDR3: CASGTSLGNEQFF. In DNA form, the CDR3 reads TGTGCCAGCGGGACTAGTCTTGGCAATGAGCAGTTCTTC.

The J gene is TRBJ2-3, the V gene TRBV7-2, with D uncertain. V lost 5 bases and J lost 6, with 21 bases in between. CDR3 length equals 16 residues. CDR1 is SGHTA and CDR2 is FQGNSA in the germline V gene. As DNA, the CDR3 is TGTGCCAGCAGCCAATACATGGCGGCCACCCGGGATACGCAGTATTTT. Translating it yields CASSQYMAATRDTQYF. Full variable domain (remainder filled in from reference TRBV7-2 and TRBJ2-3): GAGVSQSPSNKVTEKGKDVELRCDPISGHTALYWYRQSLGQGLEFLIYFQGNSAPDKSGLPSDRFSAERTGGSVSTLTIQRTQQEDSAVYLCASSQYMAATRDTQYFGPGTRLTVL.

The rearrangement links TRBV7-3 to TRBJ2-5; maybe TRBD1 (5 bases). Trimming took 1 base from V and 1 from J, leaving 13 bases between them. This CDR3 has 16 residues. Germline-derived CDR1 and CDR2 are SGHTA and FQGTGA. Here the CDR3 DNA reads TGTGCCAGCAGCTTAAAGGGTGGGGCTATCCAAGAGACCCAGTACTTC. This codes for CASSLKGGAIQETQYF.

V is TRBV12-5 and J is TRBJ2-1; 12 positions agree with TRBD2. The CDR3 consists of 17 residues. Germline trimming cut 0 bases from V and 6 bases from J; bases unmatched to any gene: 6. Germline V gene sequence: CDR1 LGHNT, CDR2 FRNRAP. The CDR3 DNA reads TGTGCTAGTGGTTTGGTACTAGCGGGGGGTATTGTCAATGAGCAGTTCTTC. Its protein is CASGLVLAGGIVNEQFF.

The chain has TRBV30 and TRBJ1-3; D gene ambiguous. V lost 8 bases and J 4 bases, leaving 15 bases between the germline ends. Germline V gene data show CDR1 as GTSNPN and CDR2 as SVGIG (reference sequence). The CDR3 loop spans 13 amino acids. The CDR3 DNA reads TGTGCCCATAGCTCGGGGTCAGGAAACACCATATATTTT. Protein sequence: CAHSSGSGNTIYF.

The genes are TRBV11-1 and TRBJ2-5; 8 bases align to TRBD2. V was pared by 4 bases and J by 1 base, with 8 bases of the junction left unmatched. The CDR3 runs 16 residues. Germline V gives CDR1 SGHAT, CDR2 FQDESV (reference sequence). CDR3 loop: CASSSGQRGSQETQYF. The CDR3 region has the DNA TGTGCCAGCAGCTCCGGACAGCGGGGGAGCCAAGAGACCCAGTACTTC.

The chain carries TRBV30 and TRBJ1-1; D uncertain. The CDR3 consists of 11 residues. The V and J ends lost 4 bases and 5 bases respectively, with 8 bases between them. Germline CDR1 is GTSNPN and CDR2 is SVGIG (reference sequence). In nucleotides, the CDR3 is TGTGCCTGGAAGCGCGAGACTGAAGCTTTCTTT. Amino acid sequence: CAWKRETEAFF.

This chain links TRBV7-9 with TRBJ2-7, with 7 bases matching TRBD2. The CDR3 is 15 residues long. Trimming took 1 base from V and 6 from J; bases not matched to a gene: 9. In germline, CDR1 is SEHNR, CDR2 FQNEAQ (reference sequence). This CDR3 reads CASSLVRGGIGEQYF. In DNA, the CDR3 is TGTGCCAGCAGCTTAGTTCGGGGAGGGATCGGCGAGCAGTACTTC.

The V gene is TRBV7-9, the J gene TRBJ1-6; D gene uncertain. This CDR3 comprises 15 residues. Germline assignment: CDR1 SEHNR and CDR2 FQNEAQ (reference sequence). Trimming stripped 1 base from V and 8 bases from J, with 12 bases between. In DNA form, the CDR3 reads TGTGCCAGCAGCTTAGAATCCGGGCGGGATTCACCCCTCCACTTT. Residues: CASSLESGRDSPLHF.

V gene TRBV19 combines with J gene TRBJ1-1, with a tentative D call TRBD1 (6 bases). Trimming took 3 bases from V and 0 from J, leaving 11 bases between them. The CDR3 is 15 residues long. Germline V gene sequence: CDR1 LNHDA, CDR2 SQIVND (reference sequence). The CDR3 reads CASSIGAGVNTEAFF. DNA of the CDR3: TGTGCCAGTAGTATTGGGGCAGGGGTGAACACTGAAGCTTTCTTT.

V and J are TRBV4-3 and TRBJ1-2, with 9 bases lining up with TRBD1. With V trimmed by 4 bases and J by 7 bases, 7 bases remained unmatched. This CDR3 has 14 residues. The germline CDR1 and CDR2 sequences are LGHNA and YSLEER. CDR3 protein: CASSLGTGGSGYTF. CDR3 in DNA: TGCGCCAGCAGCCTTGGAACAGGGGGCTCTGGCTACACCTTC.

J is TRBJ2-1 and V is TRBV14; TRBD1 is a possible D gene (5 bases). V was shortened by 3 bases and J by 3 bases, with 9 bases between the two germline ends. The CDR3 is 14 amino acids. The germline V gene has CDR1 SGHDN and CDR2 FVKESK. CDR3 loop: CASSHLDSYNEQFF. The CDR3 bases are TGTGCCAGCAGCCATCTCGACAGCTACAATGAGCAGTTCTTC.

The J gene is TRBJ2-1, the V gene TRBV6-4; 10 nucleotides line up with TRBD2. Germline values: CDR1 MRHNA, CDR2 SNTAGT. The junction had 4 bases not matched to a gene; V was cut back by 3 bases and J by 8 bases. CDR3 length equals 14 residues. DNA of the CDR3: TGTGCCAGCAGTGATCTAGCGGGGGCAGATGAGCAGTTCTTC. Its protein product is CASSDLAGADEQFF.

CDR3 protein: CASRPPLGGGDTEAFF. CDR3 sequence (DNA): TGTGCCAGCAGGCCTCCCCTTGGCGGAGGGGACACTGAAGCTTTCTTT. The chain links TRBV28 to TRBJ1-1, with a weak D call TRBD1 (5 bases). Trimming took off 6 bases at V and 3 bases at J, with 20 bases between the two ends. The germline CDR1 and CDR2 sequences are MDHEN and SYDVKM. The CDR3 spans 16 residues.

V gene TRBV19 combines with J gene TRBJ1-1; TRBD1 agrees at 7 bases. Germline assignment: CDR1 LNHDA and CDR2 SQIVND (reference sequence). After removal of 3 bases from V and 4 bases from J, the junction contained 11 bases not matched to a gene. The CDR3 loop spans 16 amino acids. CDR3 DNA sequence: TGTGCCAGTAGTATCAGGGGGGTAGTATTCGGCACTGAAGCTTTCTTT. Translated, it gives CASSIRGVVFGTEAFF.

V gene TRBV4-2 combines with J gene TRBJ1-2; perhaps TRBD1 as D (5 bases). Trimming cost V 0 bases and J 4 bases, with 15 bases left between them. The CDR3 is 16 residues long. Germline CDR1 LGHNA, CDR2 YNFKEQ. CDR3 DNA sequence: TGTGCCAGCAGCCAAGACGGGGGGTTGGGGGGCTATGGCTACACCTTC. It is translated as CASSQDGGLGGYGYTF.

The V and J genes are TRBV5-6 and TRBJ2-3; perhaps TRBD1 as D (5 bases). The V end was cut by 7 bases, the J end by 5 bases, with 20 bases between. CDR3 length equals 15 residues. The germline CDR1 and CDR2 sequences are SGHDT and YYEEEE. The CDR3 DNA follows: TGTGCCAGCGTCTTCCTGGGATTGGACAAAGATACGCAGTATTTT. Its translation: CASVFLGLDKDTQYF.